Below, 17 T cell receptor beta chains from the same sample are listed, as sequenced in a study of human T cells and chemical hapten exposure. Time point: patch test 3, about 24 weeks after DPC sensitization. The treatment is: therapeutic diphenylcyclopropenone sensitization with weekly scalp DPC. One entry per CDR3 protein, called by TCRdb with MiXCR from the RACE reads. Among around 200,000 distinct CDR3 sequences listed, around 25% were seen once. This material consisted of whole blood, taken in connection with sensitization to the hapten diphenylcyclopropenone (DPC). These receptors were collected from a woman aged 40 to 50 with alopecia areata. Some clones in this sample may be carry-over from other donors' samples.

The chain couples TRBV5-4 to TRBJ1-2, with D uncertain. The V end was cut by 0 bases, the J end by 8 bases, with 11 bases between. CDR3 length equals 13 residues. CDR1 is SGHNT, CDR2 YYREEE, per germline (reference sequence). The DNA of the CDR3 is TGTGCCAGCAGCTTGGAGGGATGGCGCGGCTACACCTTC. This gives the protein CASSLEGWRGYTF.

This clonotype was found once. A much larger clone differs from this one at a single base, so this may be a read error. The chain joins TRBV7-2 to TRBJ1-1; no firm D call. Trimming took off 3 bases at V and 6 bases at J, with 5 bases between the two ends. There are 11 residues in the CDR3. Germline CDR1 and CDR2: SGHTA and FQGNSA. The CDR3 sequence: CASSFNSEAFF. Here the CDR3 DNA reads TGTGCCAGCAGCTTCAACTCTGAAGCTTTCTTT. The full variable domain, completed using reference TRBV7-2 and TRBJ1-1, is GAGVSQSPSNKVTEKGKDVELRCDPISGHTALYWYRQSLGQGLEFLIYFQGNSAPDKSGLPSDRFSAERTGGSVSTLTIQRTQQEDSAVYLCASSFNSEAFFGQGTRLTVV.

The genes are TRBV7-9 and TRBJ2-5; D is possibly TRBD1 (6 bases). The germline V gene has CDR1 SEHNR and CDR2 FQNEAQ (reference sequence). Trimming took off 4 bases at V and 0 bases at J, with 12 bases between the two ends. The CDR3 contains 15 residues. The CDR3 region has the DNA TGTGCCAGCAGCTCCGGACAGATGTACCAAGAGACCCAGTACTTC. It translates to CASSSGQMYQETQYF.

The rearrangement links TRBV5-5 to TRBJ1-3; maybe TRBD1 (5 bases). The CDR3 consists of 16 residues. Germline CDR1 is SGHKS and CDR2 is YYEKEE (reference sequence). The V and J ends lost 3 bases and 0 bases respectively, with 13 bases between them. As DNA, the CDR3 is TGTGCCAGCAGCTGGGACGACGGACCCTCTGGAAACACCATATATTTT. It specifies CASSWDDGPSGNTIYF. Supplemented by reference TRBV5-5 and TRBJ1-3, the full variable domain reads DAGVTQSPTHLIKTRGQQVTLRCSPISGHKSVSWYQQVLGQGPQFIFQYYEKEERGRGNFPDRFSARQFPNYSSELNVNALLLGDSALYLCASSWDDGPSGNTIYFGEGSWLTVV.

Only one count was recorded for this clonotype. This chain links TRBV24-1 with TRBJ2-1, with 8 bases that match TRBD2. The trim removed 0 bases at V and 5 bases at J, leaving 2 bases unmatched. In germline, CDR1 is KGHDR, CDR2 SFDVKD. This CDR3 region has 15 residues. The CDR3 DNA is TGTGCCACCAGTGATTTGACTAGCGGAGACAATGAGCAGTTCTTC. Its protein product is CATSDLTSGDNEQFF.

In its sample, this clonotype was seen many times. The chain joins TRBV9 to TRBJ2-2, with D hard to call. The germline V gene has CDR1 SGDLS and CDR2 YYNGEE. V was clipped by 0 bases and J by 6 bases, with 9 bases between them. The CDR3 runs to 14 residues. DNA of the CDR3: TGTGCCAGCAGCGTAGTGAATAAGTCCGGGGAGCTGTTTTTT. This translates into CASSVVNKSGELFF. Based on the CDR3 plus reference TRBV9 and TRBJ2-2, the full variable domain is DSGVTQTPKHLITATGQRVTLRCSPRSGDLSVYWYQQSLDQGLQFLIQYYNGEERAKGNILERFSAQQFPDLHSELNLSSLELGDSALYFCASSVVNKSGELFFGEGSRLTVL.

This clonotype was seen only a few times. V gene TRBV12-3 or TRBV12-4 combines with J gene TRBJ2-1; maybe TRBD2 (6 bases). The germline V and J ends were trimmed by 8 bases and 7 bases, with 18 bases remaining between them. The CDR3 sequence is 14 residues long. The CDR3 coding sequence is TGTGCCAGCCGCCCGGGACTGACGCCGAATGAGCAGTTCTTC. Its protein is CASRPGLTPNEQFF.

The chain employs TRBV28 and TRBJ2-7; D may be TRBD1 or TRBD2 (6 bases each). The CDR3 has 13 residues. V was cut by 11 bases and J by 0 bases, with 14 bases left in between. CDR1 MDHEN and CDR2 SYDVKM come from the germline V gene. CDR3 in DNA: TGTGCCGCCCGGGGGCCCAGCTCCTACGAGCAGTACTTC. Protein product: CAARGPSSYEQYF.

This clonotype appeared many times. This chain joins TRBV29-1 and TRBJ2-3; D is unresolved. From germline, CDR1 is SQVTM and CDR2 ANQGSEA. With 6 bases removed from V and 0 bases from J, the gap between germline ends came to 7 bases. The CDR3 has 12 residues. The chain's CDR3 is CSVERSTDTQYF. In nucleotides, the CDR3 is TGCAGCGTAGAGAGGAGCACAGATACGCAGTATTTT.

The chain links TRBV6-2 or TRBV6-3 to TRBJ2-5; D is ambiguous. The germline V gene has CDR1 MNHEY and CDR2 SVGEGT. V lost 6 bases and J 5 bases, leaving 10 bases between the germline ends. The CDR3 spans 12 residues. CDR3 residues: CASSQTYETQYF. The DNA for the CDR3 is TGTGCCAGCAGCCAAACCTATGAGACCCAGTACTTC.

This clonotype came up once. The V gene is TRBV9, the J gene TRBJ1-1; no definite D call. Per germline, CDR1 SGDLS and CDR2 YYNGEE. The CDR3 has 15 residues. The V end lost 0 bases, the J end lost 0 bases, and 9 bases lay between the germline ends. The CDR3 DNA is TGTGCCAGCAGCGTAGACGCCGGGATGAACACTGAAGCTTTCTTT. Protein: CASSVDAGMNTEAFF.

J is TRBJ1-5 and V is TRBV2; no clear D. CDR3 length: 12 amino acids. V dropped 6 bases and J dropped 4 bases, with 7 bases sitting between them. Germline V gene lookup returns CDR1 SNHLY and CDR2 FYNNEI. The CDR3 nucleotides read TGTGCCAGCAGGGGTTGGAATCAGCCCCAGCATTTT. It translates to CASRGWNQPQHF.

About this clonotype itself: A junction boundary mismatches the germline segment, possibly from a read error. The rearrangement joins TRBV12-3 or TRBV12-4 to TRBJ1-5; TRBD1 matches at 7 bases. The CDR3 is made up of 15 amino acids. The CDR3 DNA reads TGTGTCAGCAGTACGGGACAGTATAGCAATCAGCCCCAGCATTTT. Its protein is CVSSTGQYSNQPQHF.

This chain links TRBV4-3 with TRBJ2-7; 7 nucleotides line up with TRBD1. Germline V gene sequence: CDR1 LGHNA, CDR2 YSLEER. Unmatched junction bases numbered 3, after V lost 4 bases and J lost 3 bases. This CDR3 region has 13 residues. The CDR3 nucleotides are TGCGCCAGCAGCCCAGGGACAGACTACGAGCAGTACTTC. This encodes CASSPGTDYEQYF.

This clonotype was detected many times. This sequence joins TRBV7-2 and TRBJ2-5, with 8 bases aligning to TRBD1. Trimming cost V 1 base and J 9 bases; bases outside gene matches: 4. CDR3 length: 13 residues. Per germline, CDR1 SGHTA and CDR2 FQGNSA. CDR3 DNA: TGTGCCAGCAGCTTAGTCCAGGGGGCGTCCCAGTACTTC. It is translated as CASSLVQGASQYF. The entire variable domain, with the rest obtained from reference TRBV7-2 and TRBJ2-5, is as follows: GAGVSQSPSNKVTEKGKDVELRCDPISGHTALYWYRQSLGQGLEFLIYFQGNSAPDKSGLPSDRFSAERTGGSVSTLTIQRTQQEDSAVYLCASSLVQGASQYFGPGTRLLVL.

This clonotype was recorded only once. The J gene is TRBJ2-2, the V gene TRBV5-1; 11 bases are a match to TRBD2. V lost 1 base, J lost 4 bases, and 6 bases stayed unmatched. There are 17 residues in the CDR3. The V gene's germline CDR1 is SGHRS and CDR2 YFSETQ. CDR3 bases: TGCGCCAGCAGCTTGACTAGCGGGAGTTCGGGCACCGGGGAGCTGTTTTTT. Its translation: CASSLTSGSSGTGELFF.

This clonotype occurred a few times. In DNA, the CDR3 is TGTGCCAGCAGCTTATTCGGCGCTAGTAGCGGGAGAGAGAGGCAAGAGACCCAGTACTTC. This gives the protein CASSLFGASSGRERQETQYF. This chain joins TRBV7-9 and TRBJ2-5, with TRBD2 identical over 9 bases. V lost 2 bases to trimming and J lost 2 bases; unmatched junction nucleotides: 18. In germline, CDR1 is SEHNR, CDR2 FQNEAQ (reference sequence). The CDR3 runs 20 residues. Together with reference TRBV7-9 and TRBJ2-5, the CDR3 gives the full variable domain: DTGVSQNPRHKITKRGQNVTFRCDPISEHNRLYWYRQTLGQGPEFLTYFQNEAQLEKSRLLSDRFSAERPKGSFSTLEIQRTEQGDSAMYLCASSLFGASSGRERQETQYFGPGTRLLVL.